These T cell receptor beta chains were read from a single sample in a study of blood T cell repertoires in COVID-19. Measured with immunoSEQ multiplex PCR; TCRdb has only the in-frame clones, and not every one. The data contain under 65,000 clones, approximately 90% of them singletons. The sample was peripheral blood. The receptors derive from a man in his 60s with acute or convalescent COVID-19. The CDR3 runs from the conserved cysteine through the conserved F or W. The order of the fields is clone size, J gene, V gene, D gene, CDR3 protein, CDR3 DNA. A D gene is named only where the DNA matches it firmly. Size values are once, few and many counts, or a class for expanded clones, and some rows have none.

size: .; J: TRBJ2-1; V: TRBV11-3; D: TRBD2; CDR3: CASSLDGDYYNEQFF; DNA: TGTGCCAGCAGCTTAGACGGGGACTACTACAATGAGCAGTTCTTC
size: .; J: TRBJ2-3; V: TRBV7-2; D: TRBD2; CDR3: CASSLATSRTDTQYF; DNA: TGTGCCAGCAGCTTAGCGACTAGCCGCACAGATACGCAGTATTTT
size: once; J: TRBJ2-3; V: TRBV10-3; D: TRBD2; CDR3: CAIAGLDRDTQYF; DNA: TGTGCCATCGCAGGACTAGATAGAGATACGCAGTATTTT
size: .; J: TRBJ1-2; V: TRBV11-3; D: .; CDR3: CASSLSGRFYGYTF; DNA: TGTGCCAGCAGCTTAAGTGGCAGGTTCTATGGCTACACCTTC
size: .; J: TRBJ2-1; V: TRBV5-4; D: TRBD1; CDR3: CASSLGGTGRFYNEQFF; DNA: TGTGCCAGCAGCTTGGGGGGGACAGGGAGGTTTTACAATGAGCAGTTCTTC
size: .; J: TRBJ1-1; V: TRBV28; D: .; CDR3: CASSLLVDFPKGSDTEAFF; DNA: TGTGCCAGCAGTTTATTAGTGGACTTCCCCAAGGGATCGGACACTGAAGCTTTCTTT
size: .; J: TRBJ2-5; V: TRBV10-3; D: .; CDR3: CAISTEQETQYF; DNA: TGTGCCATCAGCACAGAGCAAGAGACCCAGTACTTC
size: .; J: TRBJ2-1; V: TRBV7-2; D: .; CDR3: CASSYDMGSGNEQFF; DNA: TGTGCCAGCAGTTACGACATGGGCTCGGGGAATGAGCAGTTCTTC
size: .; J: TRBJ2-2; V: TRBV6-5; D: TRBD2; CDR3: CASRTSGDPGELFF; DNA: TGTGCCAGCAGGACTAGCGGGGATCCCGGGGAGCTGTTTTTT
size: .; J: TRBJ2-6; V: TRBV7-9; D: .; CDR3: CASSSTASGANVLTF; DNA: TGTGCCAGCAGCTCGACAGCCTCTGGGGCCAACGTCCTGACTTTC
size: once; J: TRBJ2-6; V: TRBV27; D: .; CDR3: CASSLNRDSGANVLTF; DNA: TGTGCCAGCAGTCTGAACAGAGACTCTGGGGCCAACGTCCTGACTTTC
size: .; J: TRBJ1-1; V: TRBV28; D: .; CDR3: CASNPWGTLNTEAFF; DNA: TGTGCCAGCAACCCGTGGGGGACATTGAACACTGAAGCTTTCTTT
size: .; J: TRBJ2-1; V: TRBV15; D: .; CDR3: CATSPSAGGDNEQFF; DNA: TGTGCCACCAGTCCCTCAGCGGGCGGCGACAATGAGCAGTTCTTC
size: .; J: TRBJ1-5; V: TRBV24-1; D: TRBD1; CDR3: CATSDGTGPQPQHF; DNA: TGTGCCACCAGTGATGGGACAGGGCCTCAGCCCCAGCATTTT
size: .; J: TRBJ2-1; V: TRBV5-1; D: TRBD2; CDR3: CASRIAGEANEQFF; DNA: TGCGCCAGCAGGATAGCGGGAGAGGCAAATGAGCAGTTCTTC
size: .; J: TRBJ2-1; V: TRBV7-3; D: TRBD2; CDR3: CASSSDGLAGGEQFF; DNA: TGTGCCAGCAGCTCCGATGGACTAGCGGGGGGGGAGCAGTTCTTC
size: .; J: TRBJ1-1; V: TRBV6-5; D: .; CDR3: CASRKVRVNTEAFF; DNA: TGTGCCAGCAGAAAGGTCAGGGTGAACACTGAAGCTTTCTTT
size: .; J: TRBJ1-5; V: TRBV2; D: TRBD1; CDR3: CASRASTGNQPQHF; DNA: TGTGCCAGCAGAGCCTCGACAGGGAATCAGCCCCAGCATTTT
size: .; J: TRBJ2-7; V: TRBV4-3; D: TRBD2; CDR3: CASSQDGRREDEQYF; DNA: TGCGCCAGCAGCCAAGATGGAAGGCGGGAGGACGAGCAGTACTTC
size: .; J: TRBJ1-2; V: TRBV28; D: .; CDR3: CASSSLNYGYTF; DNA: TGTGCCAGCAGTTCACTAAACTATGGCTACACCTTC
size: .; J: TRBJ2-1; V: TRBV6-2/TRBV6-3; D: .; CDR3: CASNPDSFEYNEQFF; DNA: TGTGCCAGCAACCCGGACAGTTTTGAGTACAATGAGCAGTTCTTC
size: .; J: TRBJ2-3; V: TRBV29-1; D: TRBD2; CDR3: CSVEGGQDTQYF; DNA: TGCAGCGTTGAGGGAGGGCAAGATACGCAGTATTTT
size: .; J: TRBJ2-5; V: TRBV5-1; D: TRBD2; CDR3: CASSSARGLAGGPGGETQYF; DNA: TGCGCCAGCAGCTCAGCCCGGGGACTAGCGGGAGGGCCGGGGGGAGAGACCCAGTACTTC
size: .; J: TRBJ1-1; V: TRBV6-5; D: TRBD1; CDR3: CASKGALVAFF; DNA: TGTGCCAGCAAGGGGGCGTTGGTCGCTTTCTTT
size: .; J: TRBJ1-1; V: TRBV5-8; D: TRBD1; CDR3: CASSLVYGTGARNTEAFF; DNA: TGTGCCAGCAGCTTGGTCTACGGGACAGGGGCTCGGAACACTGAAGCTTTCTTT
size: .; J: TRBJ1-1; V: TRBV7-2; D: .; CDR3: CASSFSDTEAFF; DNA: TGTGCCAGCAGCTTTTCGGACACTGAAGCTTTCTTT
size: .; J: TRBJ2-5; V: TRBV7-2; D: TRBD2; CDR3: CASSLALAGGLETQYF; DNA: TGTGCCAGCAGCTTAGCCCTAGCGGGAGGTCTAGAGACCCAGTACTTC
size: .; J: TRBJ2-3; V: TRBV11-3; D: TRBD2; CDR3: CASSPGLAGLSTDTQYF; DNA: TGTGCCAGCAGCCCTGGGTTAGCGGGCCTGAGCACAGATACGCAGTATTTT
size: .; J: TRBJ1-1; V: TRBV5-1; D: .; CDR3: CASSLGAGGNPEAFF; DNA: TGCGCCAGCAGCTTGGGCGCGGGGGGGAACCCTGAAGCTTTCTTT
size: .; J: TRBJ1-1; V: TRBV28; D: TRBD1; CDR3: CASLLQGGYTEAFF; DNA: TGTGCCAGTCTATTACAGGGGGGGTACACTGAAGCTTTCTTT
size: .; J: TRBJ2-5; V: TRBV5-1; D: TRBD1; CDR3: CASSLRGHGETQYF; DNA: TGCGCCAGCAGCTTAAGGGGGCACGGGGAGACCCAGTACTTC
size: .; J: TRBJ1-1; V: TRBV19; D: TRBD1; CDR3: CASSLRDRGSDTEAFF; DNA: TGTGCCAGTAGTCTCCGGGACAGGGGATCTGACACTGAAGCTTTCTTT
size: .; J: TRBJ2-7; V: TRBV14; D: TRBD1; CDR3: CASSRGPGQGTYEQYF; DNA: TGTGCCAGCAGCCGAGGACCGGGACAGGGCACCTACGAGCAGTACTTC
size: .; J: TRBJ2-1; V: TRBV6-4; D: TRBD2; CDR3: CASSDSGSGGYEQFF; DNA: TGTGCCAGCAGTGACTCCGGGTCGGGAGGCTATGAGCAGTTCTTC
size: few; J: TRBJ1-1; V: TRBV19; D: .; CDR3: CASSIAGSLEAFF; DNA: TGTGCCAGTAGTATAGCCGGGTCCCTTGAAGCTTTCTTT
size: .; J: TRBJ2-7; V: TRBV30; D: .; CDR3: CAWSVPSYEQYF; DNA: TGTGCCTGGAGTGTACCCAGCTACGAGCAGTACTTC
size: .; J: TRBJ2-3; V: TRBV19; D: TRBD2; CDR3: CASRPGLRADTQYF; DNA: TGTGCCAGTAGGCCGGGACTAAGAGCAGATACGCAGTATTTT
size: .; J: TRBJ2-5; V: TRBV5-1; D: TRBD1; CDR3: CASSPRGQRVETQYF; DNA: TGCGCCAGCAGCCCCAGGGGGCAGCGGGTGGAGACCCAGTACTTC
size: .; J: TRBJ2-1; V: TRBV24-1; D: TRBD1; CDR3: CATSPTRGQLYNEQFF; DNA: TGTGCCACCAGTCCGACTCGGGGACAGCTCTACAATGAGCAGTTCTTC
size: .; J: TRBJ1-2; V: TRBV24-1; D: .; CDR3: CATSDPGGAGGYTF; DNA: TGTGCCACCAGTGACCCTGGGGGCGCCGGGGGCTACACCTTC
size: .; J: TRBJ2-3; V: TRBV7-4; D: TRBD2; CDR3: CASSPWGGRSTDTQYF; DNA: TGTGCCAGCAGCCCCTGGGGCGGGAGAAGCACAGATACGCAGTATTTT
size: .; J: TRBJ2-7; V: TRBV19; D: TRBD1; CDR3: CASSIELTGGFNEQYF; DNA: TGTGCCAGTAGTATAGAACTGACAGGGGGCTTTAACGAGCAGTACTTC
size: few; J: TRBJ2-7; V: TRBV6-2/TRBV6-3; D: .; CDR3: CASSLGVEQYF; DNA: TGTGCCAGCAGCTTGGGAGTCGAGCAGTACTTC
size: .; J: TRBJ1-2; V: TRBV27; D: TRBD1; CDR3: CASSRTGDNYGYTF; DNA: TGTGCCAGCAGCAGGACAGGGGATAACTATGGCTACACCTTC
size: .; J: TRBJ1-6; V: TRBV7-8; D: .; CDR3: CASRLRSSYNSPLHF; DNA: TGTGCCAGCAGATTACGGAGCTCCTATAATTCACCCCTCCACTTT
size: .; J: TRBJ1-1; V: TRBV30; D: TRBD1; CDR3: CAWRGTVENTEAFF; DNA: TGTGCCTGGAGGGGGACAGTAGAGAACACTGAAGCTTTCTTT
size: .; J: TRBJ2-3; V: TRBV6-5; D: .; CDR3: CASSRPRNTQYF; DNA: TGTGCCAGCAGCCGCCCCAGAAATACGCAGTATTTT
size: .; J: TRBJ1-1; V: TRBV28; D: TRBD1; CDR3: CASTTDRGPEAFF; DNA: TGTGCCAGCACCACTGACAGGGGGCCTGAAGCTTTCTTT
size: .; J: TRBJ1-1; V: TRBV30; D: TRBD1; CDR3: CAWRSYALDRGLMNTEAFF; DNA: TGTGCCTGGAGGTCATACGCCTTAGACAGGGGGCTTATGAACACTGAAGCTTTCTTT
size: .; J: TRBJ2-7; V: TRBV4-3; D: TRBD1; CDR3: CASSPISGTVYEQYF; DNA: TGCGCCAGCAGCCCCATTTCCGGGACAGTCTACGAGCAGTACTTC
size: .; J: TRBJ2-1; V: TRBV5-1; D: .; CDR3: CASSPQGGDPYNEQFF; DNA: TGCGCCAGCAGCCCCCAAGGGGGAGACCCCTACAATGAGCAGTTCTTC
size: .; J: TRBJ1-2; V: TRBV28; D: .; CDR3: CATGVDYGYTF; DNA: TGTGCCACAGGGGTAGACTATGGCTACACCTTC